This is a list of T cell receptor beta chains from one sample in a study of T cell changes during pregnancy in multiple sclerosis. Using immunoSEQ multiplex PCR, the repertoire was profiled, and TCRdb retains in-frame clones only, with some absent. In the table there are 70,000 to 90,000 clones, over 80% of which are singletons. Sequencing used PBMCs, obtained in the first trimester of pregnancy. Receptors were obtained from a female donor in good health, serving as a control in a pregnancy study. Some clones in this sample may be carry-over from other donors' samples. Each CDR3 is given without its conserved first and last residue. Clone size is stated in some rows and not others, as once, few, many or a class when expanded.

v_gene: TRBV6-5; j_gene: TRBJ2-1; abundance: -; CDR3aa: ASSYGTSGGDEQF
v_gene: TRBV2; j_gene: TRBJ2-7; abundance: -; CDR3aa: ASSRGASYEQY
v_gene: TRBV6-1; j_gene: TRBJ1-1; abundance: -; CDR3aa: ASSEMAGWTGGAF
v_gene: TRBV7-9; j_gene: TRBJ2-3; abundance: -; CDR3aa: ASSTTGVNTQY
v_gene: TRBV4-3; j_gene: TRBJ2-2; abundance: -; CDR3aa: ASSQVGGLVATGELF
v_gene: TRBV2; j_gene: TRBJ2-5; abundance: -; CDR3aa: ASLDRGNIQETQY
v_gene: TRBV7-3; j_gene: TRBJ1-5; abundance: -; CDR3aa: ASSLKGQGSNQPQH
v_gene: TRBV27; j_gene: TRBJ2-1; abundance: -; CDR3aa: ASSLLVGRGLNEQF
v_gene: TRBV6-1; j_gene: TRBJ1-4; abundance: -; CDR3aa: ASIVDTATNEKLF
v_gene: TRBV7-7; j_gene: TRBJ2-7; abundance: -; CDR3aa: ASSSNGEGSVQY
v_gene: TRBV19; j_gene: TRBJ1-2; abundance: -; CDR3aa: ASRQGRNYGYT
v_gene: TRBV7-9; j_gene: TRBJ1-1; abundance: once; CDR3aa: ASTLGGVVEAF
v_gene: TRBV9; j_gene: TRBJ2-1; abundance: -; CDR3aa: ASSVGAGGVNEQF
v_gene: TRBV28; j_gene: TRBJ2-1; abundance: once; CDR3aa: AIGNEQF
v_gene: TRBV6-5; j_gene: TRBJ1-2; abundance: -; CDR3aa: ASTTRGVDYYGYT
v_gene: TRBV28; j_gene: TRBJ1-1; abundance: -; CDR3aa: ASSPGTANTEAF
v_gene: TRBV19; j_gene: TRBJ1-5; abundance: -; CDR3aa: ASSLRTGSNQPQH
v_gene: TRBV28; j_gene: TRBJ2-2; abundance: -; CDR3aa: AGSLWGGQGYTGELF
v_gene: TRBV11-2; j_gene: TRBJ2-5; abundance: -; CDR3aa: ASSLGGGQETQY
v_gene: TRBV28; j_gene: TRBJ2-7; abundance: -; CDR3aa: ASSLSSYEQY
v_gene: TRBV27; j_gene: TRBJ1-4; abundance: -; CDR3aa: ASSFSGQKLF
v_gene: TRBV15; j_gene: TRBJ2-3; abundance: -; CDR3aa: ATSRGRERDLTDTQY
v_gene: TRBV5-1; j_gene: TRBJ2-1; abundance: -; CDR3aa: ASSLGAGGFYNEQF
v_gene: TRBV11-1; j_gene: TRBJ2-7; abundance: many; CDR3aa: ASSFDSSYEQY
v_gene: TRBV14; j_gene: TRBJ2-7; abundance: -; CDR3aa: ASSQKGILYEQY
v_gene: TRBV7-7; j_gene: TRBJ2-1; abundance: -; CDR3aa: ASSKDIRRGREQF
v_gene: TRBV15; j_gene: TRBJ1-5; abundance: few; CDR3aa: ATSRFYGQVAQPQH
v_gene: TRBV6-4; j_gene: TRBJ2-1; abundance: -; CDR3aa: ASSPRDSYNEQF
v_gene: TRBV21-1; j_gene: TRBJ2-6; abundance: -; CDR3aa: ALGGQDASGANVLT
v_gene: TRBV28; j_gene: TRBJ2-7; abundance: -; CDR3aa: ASTLRSGGGTSGDEQY
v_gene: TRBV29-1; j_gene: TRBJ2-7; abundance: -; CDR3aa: SVGVPAGEQY
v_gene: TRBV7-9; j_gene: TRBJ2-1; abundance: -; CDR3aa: ASSLGEQGAL
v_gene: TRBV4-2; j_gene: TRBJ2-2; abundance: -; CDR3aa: ASSQLAGGPNGELF
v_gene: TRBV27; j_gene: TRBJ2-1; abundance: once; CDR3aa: ASSPRDSDYNEQF
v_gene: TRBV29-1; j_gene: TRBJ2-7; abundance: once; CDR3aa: SAGWWTPSSYEQY
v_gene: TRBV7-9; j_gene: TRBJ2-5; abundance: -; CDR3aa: ASAGAKPETQY
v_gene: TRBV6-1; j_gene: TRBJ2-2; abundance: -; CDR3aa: ASSEVWGENTGELF
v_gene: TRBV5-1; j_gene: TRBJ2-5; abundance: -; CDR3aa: ASLSGGGAGETQY
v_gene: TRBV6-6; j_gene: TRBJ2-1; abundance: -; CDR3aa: ASRMRTSPYNEQF